This TCR beta chain is from a study of response to subunit inactivated influenza vaccine. Germline CDR1 reads LNHNV; CDR2 reads YYDKDF (reference sequence). CDR3 length: 12 amino acids. Trimming left V 9 bases short and J 4 bases short, with 12 bases between. TCRdb passed the RT-PCR reads through MiXCR, listing each CDR3 protein once. The sample has about 520,000 distinct CDR3 sequences, over 9.5% seen once. A word on this clonotype: Antigen unknown.

Study results and limitations: The study's authors posited that every seasonal influenza vaccination enlists few new T cells.

The J gene is TRBJ2-5, the V gene TRBV15, with D perhaps matching TRBD1 or TRBD2 (5 bases each). The TCR originated in a man over 45 who received an inactivated influenza vaccine. Here the sequenced sample was PBMCs from blood, taken 40 to 50 days after vaccination. CDR3 DNA sequence: TGTGCCACGGGGGTTTATGGAGAGACCCAGTACTTC. It is translated as CATGVYGETQYF.